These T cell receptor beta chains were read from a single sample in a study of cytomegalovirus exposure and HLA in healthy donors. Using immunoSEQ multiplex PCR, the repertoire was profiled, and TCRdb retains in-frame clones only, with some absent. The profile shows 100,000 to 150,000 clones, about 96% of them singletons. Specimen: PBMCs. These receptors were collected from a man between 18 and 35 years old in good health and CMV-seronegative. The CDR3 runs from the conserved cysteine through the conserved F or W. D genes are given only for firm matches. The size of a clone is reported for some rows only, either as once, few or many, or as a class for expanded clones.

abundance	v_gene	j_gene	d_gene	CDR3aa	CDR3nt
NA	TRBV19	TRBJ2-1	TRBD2	CASSIRASGRPYNEQFF	TGTGCCAGTAGTATCAGGGCTAGCGGGAGGCCCTACAATGAGCAGTTCTTC
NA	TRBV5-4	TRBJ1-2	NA	CASSFPPGPSEYTF	TGTGCCAGCAGCTTCCCTCCAGGCCCCTCGGAATACACCTTC
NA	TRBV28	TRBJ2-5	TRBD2	CASSREGGETQYF	TGTGCCAGCAGTCGGGAGGGGGGAGAGACCCAGTACTTC
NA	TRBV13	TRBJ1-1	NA	CASSLAELTEAFF	TGTGCCAGCAGCTTAGCGGAGCTCACTGAAGCTTTCTTT
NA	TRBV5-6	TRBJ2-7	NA	CASSLRDRNGEQYF	TGTGCCAGCAGCTTACGCGACAGGAACGGCGAGCAGTACTTC
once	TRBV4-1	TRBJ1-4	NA	CASSPTTKRDEKLFF	TGCGCCAGCAGCCCCACGACTAAAAGAGACGAAAAACTGTTTTTT
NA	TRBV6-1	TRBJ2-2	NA	CASRGLNTGELFF	TGTGCCAGCAGAGGACTAAACACCGGGGAGCTGTTTTTT
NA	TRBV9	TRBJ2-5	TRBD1	CASSGRTGGWETQYF	TGTGCCAGCAGCGGTCGGACAGGGGGGTGGGAGACCCAGTACTTC
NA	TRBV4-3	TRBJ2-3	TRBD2	CASSSSGRADTQYF	TGCGCCAGCAGCTCTAGCGGGAGGGCAGATACGCAGTATTTT
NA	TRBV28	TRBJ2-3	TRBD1	CASSLLNTGGATDTQYF	TGTGCCAGCAGTTTACTTAATACAGGGGGCGCAACAGATACGCAGTATTTT
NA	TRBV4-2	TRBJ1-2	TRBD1	CASSQAGTEYGYTF	TGTGCCAGCAGCCAAGCCGGGACAGAGTATGGCTACACCTTC
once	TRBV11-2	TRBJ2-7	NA	CASSLDRGADEQYF	TGTGCCAGCAGCTTAGACAGGGGCGCCGACGAGCAGTACTTC
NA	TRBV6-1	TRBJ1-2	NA	CASSEALAPNPYGYTF	TGTGCCAGCAGTGAAGCCTTGGCACCAAACCCCTATGGCTACACCTTC
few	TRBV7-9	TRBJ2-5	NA	CASSIWGEETQYF	TGTGCCAGCAGTATCTGGGGGGAAGAGACCCAGTACTTC
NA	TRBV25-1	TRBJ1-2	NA	CASSVTGIPYGYTF	TGTGCCAGCAGTGTCACAGGGATCCCCTATGGCTACACCTTC
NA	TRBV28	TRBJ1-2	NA	CASSPLGGWYGYTF	TGTGCCAGCAGTCCCTTAGGAGGGTGGTATGGCTACACCTTC
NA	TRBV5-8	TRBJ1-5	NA	CASSRVHPGGNQPQHF	TGTGCCAGCAGCCGGGTGCACCCTGGTGGCAATCAGCCCCAGCATTTT
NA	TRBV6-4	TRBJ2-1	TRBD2	CASSRAGTSYNEQFF	TGTGCCAGCTCACGCGCCGGGACTAGTTATAATGAGCAGTTCTTC
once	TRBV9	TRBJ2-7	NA	CASSPSDYHEQYF	TGTGCCAGCAGCCCCTCGGACTATCACGAGCAGTACTTC
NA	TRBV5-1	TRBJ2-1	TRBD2	CASSLGVTSGLDEQFF	TGCGCCAGCAGCTTGGGGGTGACTAGCGGTCTCGATGAGCAGTTCTTC
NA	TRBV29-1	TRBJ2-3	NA	CSVEARMNIDTQYF	TGCAGCGTTGAGGCGCGGATGAATATAGATACGCAGTATTTT
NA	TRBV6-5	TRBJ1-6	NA	CASNRQNLYNSPLHF	TGTGCCAGCAATCGCCAGAACCTCTATAATTCACCCCTCCACTTT
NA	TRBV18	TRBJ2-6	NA	CASSPVAGSGANVLTF	TGTGCCAGCTCACCTGTGGCGGGGTCTGGGGCCAACGTCCTGACTTTC
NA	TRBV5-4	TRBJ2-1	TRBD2	CASSLDLAANYNEQFF	TGTGCCAGCAGCTTGGATCTAGCGGCGAATTACAATGAGCAGTTCTTC
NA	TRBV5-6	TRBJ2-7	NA	CASSLAIQTYEQYF	TGTGCCAGCAGCTTGGCGATCCAGACCTACGAGCAGTACTTC
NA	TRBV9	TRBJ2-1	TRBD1	CASSPQGAGNEQFF	TGTGCCAGCAGCCCCCAGGGGGCCGGGAATGAGCAGTTCTTC
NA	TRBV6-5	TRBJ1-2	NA	CASSLRVGGHGYTF	TGTGCCAGCAGCTTAAGGGTAGGAGGGCATGGCTACACCTTC
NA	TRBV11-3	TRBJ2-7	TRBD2	CASSLSLAGVFGEQYF	TGTGCCAGCAGCTTATCTCTAGCGGGAGTTTTCGGCGAGCAGTACTTC
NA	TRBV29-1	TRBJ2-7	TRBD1	CSVQQGYEQYF	TGCAGCGTCCAACAGGGGTACGAGCAGTACTTC
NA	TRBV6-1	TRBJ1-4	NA	CASSRPQRGEKLFF	TGTGCCAGCAGTAGACCTCAGAGAGGGGAAAAACTGTTTTTT
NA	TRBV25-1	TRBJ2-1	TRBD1	CASSEFGTVVHEQFF	TGTGCCAGCAGTGAATTTGGGACAGTGGTCCATGAGCAGTTCTTC
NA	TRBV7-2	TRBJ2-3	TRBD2	CASSLSSGMNTDTQYF	TGTGCCAGCAGCTTATCTAGCGGGATGAACACAGATACGCAGTATTTT
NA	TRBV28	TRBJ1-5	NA	CASSWRGHQPQHF	TGTGCCAGCAGTTGGAGGGGACATCAGCCCCAGCATTTT
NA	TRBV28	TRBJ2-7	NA	CASSLRSFGGSAEQYF	TGTGCCAGCAGTTTACGCAGTTTTGGAGGTTCAGCCGAGCAGTACTTC
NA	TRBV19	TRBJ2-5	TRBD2	CASRRTSGTQETQYF	TGTGCCAGTAGAAGGACTAGCGGGACCCAAGAGACCCAGTACTTC